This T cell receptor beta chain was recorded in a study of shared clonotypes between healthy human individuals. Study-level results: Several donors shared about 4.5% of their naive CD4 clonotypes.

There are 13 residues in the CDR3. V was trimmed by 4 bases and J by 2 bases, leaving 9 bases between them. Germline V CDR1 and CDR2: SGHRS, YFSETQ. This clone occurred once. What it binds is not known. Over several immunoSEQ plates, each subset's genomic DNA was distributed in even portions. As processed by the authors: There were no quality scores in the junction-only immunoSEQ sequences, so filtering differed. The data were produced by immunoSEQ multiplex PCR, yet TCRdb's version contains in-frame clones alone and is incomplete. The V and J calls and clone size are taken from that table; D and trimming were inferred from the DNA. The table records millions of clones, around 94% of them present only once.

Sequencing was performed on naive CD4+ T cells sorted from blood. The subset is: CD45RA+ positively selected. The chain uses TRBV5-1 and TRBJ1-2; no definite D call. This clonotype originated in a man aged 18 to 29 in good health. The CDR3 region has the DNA TGCGCCAGCAGCCCCGGGATAAACTATGGCTACACCTTC. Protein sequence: CASSPGINYGYTF.